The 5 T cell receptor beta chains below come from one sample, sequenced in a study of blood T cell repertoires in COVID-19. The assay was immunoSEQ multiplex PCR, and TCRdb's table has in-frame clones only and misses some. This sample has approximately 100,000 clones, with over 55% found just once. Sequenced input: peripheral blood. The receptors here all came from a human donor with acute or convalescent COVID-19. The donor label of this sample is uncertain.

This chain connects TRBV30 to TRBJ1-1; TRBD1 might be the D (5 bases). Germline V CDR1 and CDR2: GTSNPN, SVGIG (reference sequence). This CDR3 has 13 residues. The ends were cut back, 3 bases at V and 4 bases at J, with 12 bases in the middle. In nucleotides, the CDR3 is TGTGCCTGGAGAGCCGGGGGGTCCACTGAAGCTTTCTTT. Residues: CAWRAGGSTEAFF. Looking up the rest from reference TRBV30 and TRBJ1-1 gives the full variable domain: SQTIHQWPATLVQPVGSPLSLECTVEGTSNPNLYWYRQAAGRGLQLLFYSVGIGQISSEVPQNLSASRPQDRQFILSSKKLLLSDSGFYLCAWRAGGSTEAFFGQGTRLTVV.

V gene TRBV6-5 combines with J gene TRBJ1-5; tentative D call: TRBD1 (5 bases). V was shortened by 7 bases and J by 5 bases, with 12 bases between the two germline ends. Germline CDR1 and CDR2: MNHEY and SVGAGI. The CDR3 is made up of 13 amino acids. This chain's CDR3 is CASIKDSYQPQHF. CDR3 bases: TGTGCCAGCATCAAAGACAGTTATCAGCCCCAGCATTTT.

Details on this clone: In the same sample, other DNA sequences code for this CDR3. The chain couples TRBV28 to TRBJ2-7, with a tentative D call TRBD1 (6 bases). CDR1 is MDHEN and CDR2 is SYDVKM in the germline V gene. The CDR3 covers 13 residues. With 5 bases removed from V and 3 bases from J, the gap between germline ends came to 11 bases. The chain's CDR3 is CASSPSGDYEQYV. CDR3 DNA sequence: TGTGCCAGCAGTCCTTCAGGGGACTACGAGCAGTACGTC.

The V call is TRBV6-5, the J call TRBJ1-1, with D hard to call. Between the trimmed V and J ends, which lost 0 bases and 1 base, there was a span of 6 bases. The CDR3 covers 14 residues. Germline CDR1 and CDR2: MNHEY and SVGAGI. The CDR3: CASSYSRQNTEAFF. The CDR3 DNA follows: TGTGCCAGCAGTTACTCCCGACAGAACACTGAAGCTTTCTTT.

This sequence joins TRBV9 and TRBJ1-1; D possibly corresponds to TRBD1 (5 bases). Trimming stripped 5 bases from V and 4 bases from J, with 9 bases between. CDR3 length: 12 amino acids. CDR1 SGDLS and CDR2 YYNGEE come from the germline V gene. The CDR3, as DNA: TGTGCCAGCAGGGGGCGAGGCACTGAAGCTTTCTTT. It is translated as CASRGRGTEAFF.